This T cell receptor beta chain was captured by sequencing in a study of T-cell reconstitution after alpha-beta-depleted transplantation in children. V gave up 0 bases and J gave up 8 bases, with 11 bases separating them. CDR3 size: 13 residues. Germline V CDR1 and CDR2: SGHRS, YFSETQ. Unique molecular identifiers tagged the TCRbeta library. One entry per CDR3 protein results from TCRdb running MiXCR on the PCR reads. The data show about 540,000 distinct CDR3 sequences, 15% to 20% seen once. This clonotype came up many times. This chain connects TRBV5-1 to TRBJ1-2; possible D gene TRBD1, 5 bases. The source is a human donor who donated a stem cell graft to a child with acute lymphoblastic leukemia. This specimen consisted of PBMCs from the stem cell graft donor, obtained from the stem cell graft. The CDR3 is CASSLEGVYGYTF. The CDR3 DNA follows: TGCGCCAGCAGCTTGGAAGGGGTTTACGGCTACACCTTC.